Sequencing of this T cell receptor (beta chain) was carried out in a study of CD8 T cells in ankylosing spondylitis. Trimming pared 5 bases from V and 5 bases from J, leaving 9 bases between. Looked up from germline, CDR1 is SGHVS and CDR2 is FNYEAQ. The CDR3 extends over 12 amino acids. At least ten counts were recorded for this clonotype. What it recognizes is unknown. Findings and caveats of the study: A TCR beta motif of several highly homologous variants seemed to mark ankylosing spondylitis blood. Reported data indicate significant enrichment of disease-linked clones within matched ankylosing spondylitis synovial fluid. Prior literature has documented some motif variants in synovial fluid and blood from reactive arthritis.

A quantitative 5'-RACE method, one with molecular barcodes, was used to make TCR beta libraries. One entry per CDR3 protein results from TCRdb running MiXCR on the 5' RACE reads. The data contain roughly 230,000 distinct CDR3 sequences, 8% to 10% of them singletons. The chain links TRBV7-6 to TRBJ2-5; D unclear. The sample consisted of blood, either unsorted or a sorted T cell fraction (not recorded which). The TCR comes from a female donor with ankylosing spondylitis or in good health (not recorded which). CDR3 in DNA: TGTGCCAGCAGCCCTATGGTTGAGACCCAGTACTTC. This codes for CASSPMVETQYF.